This T cell receptor (beta chain) was retrieved from a study of beta chain features in type 1 diabetes. Findings and caveats of the study: Within each of all four CD4+ subsets, Type 1 diabetes patients had TCRB CDR3s that were moderately but significantly shorter.

Expressed TCRB transcripts were sequenced, since all the RNA that had been isolated was reverse transcribed. The repertoire was sequenced with immunoSEQ multiplex PCR; TCRdb's copy has only in-frame clones and lacks some. The table shows almost 350,000 clones, with around 8.5% occurring only once. As concerns this clone: The antigen is unknown.

The material sequenced was central memory CD4+ T cells from blood. The TCR originated in a man aged 25 to 45 with type 1 diabetes.

For the CDR3, the DNA is TGTGCCAGCAGTACTACCAACACAGATACGCAGTATTTT. It encodes CASSTTNTDTQYF. The V call is TRBV28, the J call TRBJ2-3; D gene uncertain. The CDR3 extends over 13 amino acids. The germline CDR1 and CDR2 sequences are MDHEN and SYDVKM. V lost 5 bases, J lost 2 bases, and 8 bases lay in between.